This TCR beta chain is drawn from a study of immune heterogeneity within non-small cell lung tumors. CDR3 of TCR beta was amplified by multiplex PCR that used 32 V and 13 J primers. A single record per CDR3 protein comes from TCRdb applying MiXCR to the multiplex PCR reads. Counted here are roughly 14,000 distinct CDR3 sequences, around 27% occurring once; the ten biggest clones make up under 6.5%. V was clipped by 5 bases and J by 5 bases, with 4 bases between them. The CDR3 has 12 residues. In germline, CDR1 is MNHEY, CDR2 SMNVEV (reference sequence). In this sample, this clonotype turned up many times. For each sample, template was about 550 ng of bulk tumor genomic DNA. Several far-apart biopsies were taken per primary tumor during surgery. Those enrolled were patients newly diagnosed with untreated non-small cell lung cancer and undergoing curative surgery.

Sequences were obtained from lung tumor tissue. The TCR sequence derives from a man aged 40-49 years with non-small cell lung cancer. The chain joins TRBV27 to TRBJ1-6; D not certain. The CDR3 region is CASSLDNSPLHF. CDR3 coding DNA: TGTGCCAGCAGTCTAGATAATTCACCCCTCCACTTT.